This T cell receptor beta chain comes out of a study of control samples from healthy donors and cancer patients. The method was immunoSEQ multiplex PCR; TCRdb's version includes in-frame clones alone and lacks a portion of them. The data hold around 90,000 clones, with approximately 80% observed a single time. This CDR3 region has 16 residues. Germline lookup yields CDR1 KGHSH and CDR2 LQKENI. V trimming: 3 bases; J trimming: 0 bases; junction bases outside the gene matches: 4. The chain is built from TRBV18 and TRBJ2-2, with 7 nucleotides matching TRBD1. The sequence was collected from a man aged 30-40 years in good health. Sequencing was carried out using blood. CDR3 loop: CASSPEDRTNTGELFF. CDR3 DNA: TGTGCCAGCTCACCGGAGGACAGGACGAACACCGGGGAGCTGTTTTTT.